The subject of this entry is one T cell receptor beta chain. The target antigen is unknown. The CDR3 sequence is 16 residues long. V lost 5 bases, J lost 0 bases, and 6 bases stayed unmatched. Germline CDR1 MNHEY, CDR2 SMNVEV (reference sequence). Profiling relied on immunoSEQ multiplex PCR, and the TCRdb table lists in-frame clones only, not all of them. The table includes around 640,000 clones, roughly 95% detected once. The data were obtained in a study of shared clonotypes between healthy human individuals. Cells designated naive CD8 were CD45RO-negative and were positively selected for CCR7, with terminally differentiated effector memory CD45RA+ cells excluded. Study outcomes and limitations: The rarefaction results pointed to incomplete sorted-subset sequencing despite large depth.

This clonotype originated in a woman aged 25 to 39 in good health. Sequencing used naive CD8+ T cells sorted from blood. V is TRBV27 and J is TRBJ2-1; 8 nucleotides agree with TRBD2. CDR3: CASSMLAGSSYNEQFF. The CDR3 DNA follows: TGTGCCAGCAGTATGTTAGCGGGGAGCTCCTACAATGAGCAGTTCTTC.